The present T cell receptor (beta chain) was sequenced within a study of blood T cell repertoires in COVID-19 (TCRdb year 2020). Background for the entire study: The collaborator samples originated in the United States, Italy and Spain and spanned the acute and convalescent phases of COVID-19. The material from the prospective study consisted of cDNA or gDNA derived from T cells, B-cell-depleted T cells, or PBMCs. Samples were obtained from the ongoing ImmuneRACE study (first 160 participants) and from roughly 1,300 subjects provided by 6 global collaborators. The repertoires were made available in a free public database intended to serve as a resource for research on the immune response to SARS-CoV-2. Where available, HLA class I and class II types were obtained from metadata supplied by the sample provider rather than from assay-based typing. The sample metadata nearly always contained a de-identified subject ID, COVID-19 status, age in years and sex. Subjects who had been exposed to COVID-19, were actively infected with it, or had recovered from it provided the deeply sampled blood TCRbeta repertoires that made up the dataset. Paper-wide results and their limitations: The quantity of clinical and demographic metadata differed by source and by participant and was supplied without curation.

The CDR1 and CDR2 encoded by the germline V gene (reference sequence) are SEHNR and FQNEAQ. From the cysteine through the phenylalanine, the CDR3 covers 15 amino acids. Only CDR3 DNA is held: 45 bases, read in frame from base 1. The junction carries 17 bases between V and J, which are trimmed by 6 bases and 3 bases respectively. The immunoSEQ Assay, a bias-controlled multiplex PCR, was used to amplify TCRbeta CDR3 regions from genomic DNA. The authors' analysis ran thus. The number of nucleated cells in each sample was estimated by amplification of reference gene primers within the assay. To quantify the absolute abundance of each unique TCRbeta CDR3 rearrangement, sequence reads were collapsed and filtered. For each sample, productive Simpson clonality was calculated by taking the square root of Simpson's diversity index across productive rearrangements. In TCRdb, the immuneACCESS table is reduced to in-frame sequences with V and J assigned. These tables do not hold every clone; where another copy was compared, an unresolved V gene accounts for under half, and the others remain unexplained. The V and J calls and the clone size are those of that table, but D and trimming were determined from the DNA. In this sample the table shows approximately 460,000 clones, 89% of which occur a single time. The top ten clones comprise around 0.92% of the sample.

Details on this clone: There is no known antigen for this receptor. Per-base qualities were not stored, and no clone one base away is much larger.

In Seattle, one collaborating source enrolled patients while the infection was active and tracked those patients longitudinally over the course of disease. The collaborating institutions used their own protocols to collect whole blood in K2EDTA tubes. For TCRbeta analysis, collaborators shipped samples as frozen whole blood, isolated PBMCs, or DNA extracted from either of those sample types. This chain joins TRBV7-9 to TRBJ2-5; the best D guess is TRBD2, with 5 bases matching. The sequenced sample consisted of peripheral blood. The sequence was obtained from a man younger than 35 with COVID-19, enrolled during active disease. The CDR3 sequence is CASSPGAMGEETQYF. In nucleotides, the sequence is TGTGCCAGCAGTCCTGGAGCGATGGGAGAAGAGACCCAGTACTTC.